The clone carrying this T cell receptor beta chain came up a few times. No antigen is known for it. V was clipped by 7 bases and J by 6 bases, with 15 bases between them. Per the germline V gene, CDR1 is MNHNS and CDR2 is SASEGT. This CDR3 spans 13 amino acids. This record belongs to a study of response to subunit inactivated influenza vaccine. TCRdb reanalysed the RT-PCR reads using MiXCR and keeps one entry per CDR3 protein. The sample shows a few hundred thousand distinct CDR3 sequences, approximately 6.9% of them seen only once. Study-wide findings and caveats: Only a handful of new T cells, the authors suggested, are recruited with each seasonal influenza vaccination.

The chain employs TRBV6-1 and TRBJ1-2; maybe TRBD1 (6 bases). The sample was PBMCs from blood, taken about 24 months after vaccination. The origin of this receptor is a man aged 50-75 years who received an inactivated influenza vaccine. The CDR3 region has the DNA TGTGCCAGCACCGAAGGGGGGTTCGATGGCTACACCTTC. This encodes CASTEGGFDGYTF.